The present entry profiles one T cell receptor beta chain with its context. Sample-barcoded 5' priming and a J-beta primer mix drove a second PCR of roughly 6 to 12 cycles. TCRdb analysed the 5' RACE reads with MiXCR anew, one entry per CDR3 protein. The data contain fewer than 1.5 million distinct CDR3 sequences, 35% to 45% of them singletons. This sample is drawn from a study of blood T cells in healthy people across ages. Sequenced: blood. This sequence originates from a young woman in good health.

In nucleotides, the CDR3 is TGTGCCAGCAGTTTCACTAGCGGGCAATACTACAATGAGCAGTTCTTC. Protein product: CASSFTSGQYYNEQFF. V is TRBV27 and J is TRBJ2-1, with 9 bases matching TRBD2. The CDR3 has 16 residues. The germline gives CDR1 MNHEY, CDR2 SMNVEV (reference sequence). The V and J ends lost 3 bases and 3 bases, in that order; junction bases with no gene match: 6.